Listed below are T cell receptor beta chains from one sample, sequenced in a study of T cell changes during pregnancy in multiple sclerosis. Sequencing used immunoSEQ multiplex PCR; TCRdb keeps in-frame clones, though not all of them. The data contain about 24,000 clones, around 85% of them singletons. Sequenced here: CD8+ T cells from peripheral blood mononuclear cells, sampled in the first trimester of pregnancy. The origin of the receptors is a female donor in good health, enrolled as a control in a pregnancy study. Both conserved end residues are part of each CDR3. The D gene is left open where the match is weak. Expanded clones are given a class, and other clones once, few, many or no size at all.

>TRBD2|TRBJ2-5|NA|TRBV13
CASSLSGGARGGETQYF
TGTGCCAGCAGCCTGAGCGGGGGGGCCAGAGGAGGAGAGACCCAGTACTTC
>TRBD2|TRBJ2-5|NA|TRBV4-3
CASSLGLAFSPLRETQYF
TGCGCCAGCAGCTTGGGACTAGCGTTCTCCCCTCTTCGAGAGACCCAGTACTTC
>TRBD2|TRBJ2-1|NA|TRBV5-4
CASSLVGRLAGVWGEQFF
TGTGCCAGCAGCTTGGTAGGTCGACTAGCGGGGGTTTGGGGTGAGCAGTTCTTC
>TRBD1|TRBJ2-2|few|TRBV30
CAWARTGTGELFF
TGTGCCTGGGCTCGGACAGGGACCGGGGAGCTGTTTTTT
>TRBD1|TRBJ2-1|NA|TRBV6-4
CASSVDRGGNEQFF
TGTGCCAGCAGTGTGGACAGGGGAGGGAATGAGCAGTTCTTC
>TRBD1|TRBJ1-2|NA|TRBV9
CASSGQGAGGYTF
TGTGCCAGCAGCGGGCAGGGGGCGGGCGGCTACACCTTC
>TRBD1|TRBJ2-7|NA|TRBV13
CASSPGQGSYEQYF
TGTGCCAGCAGCCCCGGACAGGGCTCCTACGAGCAGTACTTC
>NA|TRBJ2-7|NA|TRBV10-1
CASSERGASYEQYF
TGCGCCAGCAGTGAAAGGGGCGCTTCCTACGAGCAGTACTTC
>NA|TRBJ2-7|few|TRBV9
CASSEDSNLGEQYF
TGTGCCAGCAGCGAGGACTCGAACCTCGGCGAGCAGTACTTC
>TRBD1|TRBJ2-7|NA|TRBV4-1
CASSRGYLRDRSYEQYF
TGCGCCAGCAGCCGCGGATATTTACGGGACAGGTCCTACGAGCAGTACTTC
>NA|TRBJ2-2|NA|TRBV4-3
CASSQDPDLSGELFF
TGCGCCAGCAGCCAAGACCCTGACTTGTCCGGGGAGCTGTTTTTT
>TRBD1|TRBJ1-2|NA|TRBV9
CASSPRGTGETNYGYTF
TGTGCCAGCAGCCCCAGAGGTACAGGGGAGACCAACTATGGCTACACCTTC
>NA|TRBJ2-1|NA|TRBV27
CASSSSSYNEQFF
TGTGCCAGCAGTTCGAGCTCCTACAATGAGCAGTTCTTC
>TRBD1|TRBJ2-7|NA|TRBV27
CASSLEDRSYEQYF
TGTGCCAGCAGTTTAGAGGACAGGTCCTACGAGCAGTACTTC
>NA|TRBJ1-1|NA|TRBV28
CASSLLGGNTEAFF
TGTGCCAGCAGTTTATTGGGGGGGAACACTGAAGCTTTCTTT
>NA|TRBJ1-1|NA|TRBV5-6
CASSLGGQLRGTEAFF
TGTGCCAGCAGCTTGGGAGGACAGTTAAGGGGCACTGAAGCTTTCTTT
>TRBD2|TRBJ2-1|NA|TRBV4-1
CASSQLAGTDNEQFF
TGCGCCAGCAGCCAATTAGCGGGGACCGACAATGAGCAGTTCTTC
>NA|TRBJ2-1|NA|TRBV15
CASRRGEDEQFF
TGTGCCAGCCGCAGGGGCGAAGATGAGCAGTTCTTC
>TRBD2|TRBJ2-1|NA|TRBV5-1
CASSFSGSNEQFF
TGCGCCAGCAGTTTTAGCGGGAGCAATGAGCAGTTCTTC
>NA|TRBJ2-7|NA|TRBV7-9
CASSLKTGEGYF
TGTGCCAGCAGCCTCAAGACAGGCGAGGGGTACTTC
>NA|TRBJ2-2|NA|TRBV6-4
CASSVGETGELFF
TGTGCCAGCAGTGTTGGGGAGACCGGGGAGCTGTTTTTT
>NA|TRBJ1-2|NA|TRBV5-1
CASSLGGAGYGYTF
TGCGCCAGCAGCCTTGGGGGGGCTGGCTATGGCTACACCTTC
>TRBD1|TRBJ1-5|once|TRBV7-6
CASSLGTGLSNQPQHF
TGTGCCAGCAGCTTAGGGACAGGCCTTAGCAATCAGCCCCAGCATTTT
>NA|TRBJ2-3|NA|TRBV5-1
CASSLNRVSTDTQYF
TGCGCCAGCAGCCTTAACCGGGTGAGCACAGATACGCAGTATTTT
>NA|TRBJ2-3|NA|TRBV7-9
CASSFFPPDSSSTDTQYF
TGTGCCAGCAGCTTCTTCCCCCCAGATAGCTCTAGCACAGATACGCAGTATTTT
>TRBD2|TRBJ2-3|few|TRBV6-4
CASSYGTSGSDTQYF
TGTGCCAGCAGTTACGGGACTAGCGGTTCAGATACGCAGTATTTT
>TRBD2|TRBJ2-1|NA|TRBV30
CAWSTGGPVGEQFF
TGTGCCTGGAGTACGGGAGGGCCAGTCGGTGAGCAGTTCTTC
>NA|TRBJ1-2|NA|TRBV6-1
CASSEVEVGGYGYTF
TGTGCCAGCAGTGAAGTCGAGGTCGGAGGCTATGGCTACACCTTC
>TRBD1|TRBJ1-1|NA|TRBV2
CASSGQGWNTEAFF
TGTGCCAGCAGTGGACAGGGATGGAACACTGAAGCTTTCTTT
>TRBD2|TRBJ2-2|NA|TRBV6-1
CASIIAGEYGELFF
TGTGCCAGCATTATAGCGGGAGAATACGGGGAGCTGTTTTTT
>NA|TRBJ1-6|NA|TRBV7-2
CASSFPGTNNSPLHF
TGTGCCAGCAGCTTCCCCGGGACAAATAATTCACCCCTCCACTTT
>NA|TRBJ1-2|NA|TRBV2
CASREGTSLRYGYTF
TGTGCCAGCAGGGAGGGGACTTCCCTGAGGTATGGCTACACCTTC
>TRBD1|TRBJ2-1|NA|TRBV2
CASSTPRDRGSYNEQFF
TGTGCCAGCAGTACCCCGCGGGACAGGGGATCCTACAATGAGCAGTTCTTC
>NA|TRBJ2-6|once|TRBV29-1
CSVVGGSWSGANVLTF
TGCAGCGTTGTCGGAGGGAGTTGGTCTGGGGCCAACGTCCTGACTTTC
>NA|TRBJ2-4|NA|TRBV9
CASSGQGGENIQYF
TGTGCCAGCAGCGGGCAGGGCGGGGAAAACATTCAGTACTTC
>NA|TRBJ2-6|medium-sized|TRBV19
CASSVQGPPGANVLTF
TGTGCCAGTAGTGTGCAGGGGCCGCCGGGGGCCAACGTCCTGACTTTC
>NA|TRBJ1-2|NA|TRBV10-1
CASSESVSYYGYTF
TGCGCCAGCAGTGAGTCTGTCAGTTACTATGGCTACACCTTC
>NA|TRBJ2-1|NA|TRBV4-1
CASSHTGGLTYNEQFF
TGCGCCAGCAGCCACACGGGCGGACTAACCTACAATGAGCAGTTCTTC
>NA|TRBJ1-6|NA|TRBV30
CAWSDPRSPLHF
TGTGCCTGGAGTGACCCCAGGTCACCCCTCCACTTT
>NA|TRBJ2-5|NA|TRBV6-8
CASSPDTVQETQYF
TGTGCCAGCAGCCCCGACACGGTCCAAGAGACCCAGTACTTC
>NA|TRBJ1-2|NA|TRBV6-6
CASSYFVDSHGYTF
TGTGCCAGCAGTTACTTCGTCGACTCTCATGGCTACACCTTC
>NA|TRBJ2-7|NA|TRBV7-8
CASSLRSTYEQYF
TGTGCCAGCAGCTTAAGGAGTACCTACGAGCAGTACTTC
>NA|TRBJ2-5|NA|TRBV7-9
CASSLFPQGSRGTQYF
TGTGCCAGCAGCCTTTTCCCCCAGGGATCTCGAGGGACCCAGTACTTC
>TRBD1|TRBJ1-4|NA|TRBV15
CATSPGTGENEKLFF
TGTGCCACCAGCCCCGGGACAGGGGAAAATGAAAAACTGTTTTTT
>NA|TRBJ2-1|NA|TRBV7-6
CASAISSYNEQFF
TGTGCCAGCGCTATATCCTCCTACAATGAGCAGTTCTTC
>NA|TRBJ2-7|NA|TRBV9
CASSVGGDSYEQYF
TGTGCCAGCAGCGTAGGCGGGGACAGTTACGAGCAGTACTTC
>TRBD2|TRBJ2-2|NA|TRBV4-2
CASSPGEASGKLNTGELFF
TGTGCCAGCAGCCCGGGAGAGGCTAGCGGGAAACTGAACACCGGGGAGCTGTTTTTT
>NA|TRBJ1-3|NA|TRBV19
CASSPVLASGNTIYF
TGTGCCAGTAGCCCCGTCCTCGCGTCAGGAAACACCATATATTTT
>TRBD1|TRBJ1-1|NA|TRBV7-9
CASSPPGGKTEAFF
TGTGCCAGCAGCCCCCCAGGGGGCAAGACTGAAGCTTTCTTT
>NA|TRBJ2-3|NA|TRBV4-1
CASSQEGTGFSTDTQYF
TGCGCCAGCAGCCAAGAGGGGACTGGATTTAGCACAGATACGCAGTATTTT
>TRBD1|TRBJ2-1|NA|TRBV29-1
CSVVARDREYNEQFF
TGCAGCGTGGTGGCCCGGGACAGGGAATACAATGAGCAGTTCTTC
>NA|TRBJ2-3|once|TRBV29-1
CSVVASKSTDTQYF
TGCAGCGTTGTGGCTAGCAAAAGCACAGATACGCAGTATTTT